This T cell receptor (beta chain) is drawn from a study of identical twins. General study points: There were fewer insertions in abundant cord blood beta clonotypes, but memory repertoires showed no such pattern.

The table lists this clonotype with a few counts. Antigen: not known. Healthy Caucasians alone served as donors. The germline gives CDR1 MNHEY, CDR2 SVGEGT. The V gene end was trimmed by 5 bases and the J gene end by 7 bases; junction bases not matched to a gene: 5. CDR3 length equals 14 residues. TCRdb re-derived calls from the 5' RACE reads in MiXCR, one entry per CDR3 protein. The profile covers hundreds of thousands of distinct CDR3 sequences, with 15% to 20% appearing a single time and under 15% taken by the ten largest. A further study also used this sample, focusing on T cells expressing NK-cell markers. As that study records: It was sorted CD3+CD56+NKG2C+, CD3+CD56+NKG2C- and CD3+CD56-NKG2C+ T cells that supplied the TCR beta repertoires. The contribution of dominant NKG2C+ clonotypes to CD8+ T cells in more than five donors was about 1.0-8%.

The specimen was PBMCs. This rearrangement joins TRBV6-2 or TRBV6-3 to TRBJ2-1, with 10 bases lining up with TRBD1. The receptor's source is a young woman in good health. The CDR3 nucleotides are TGTGCCAGCAGTACGGGACAGGGGATGAATGAGCAGTTCTTC. This encodes CASSTGQGMNEQFF.